The source of this TCR beta chain is a study of regulatory T cells in long-lasting Graves disease. This clonotype was found a few times. The time point denotes: newly diagnosed GD, antithyroid drugs for less than 3 months. PBMC RNA was the source of the TCR library. Germline trimming cut 4 bases from V and 6 bases from J; bases unmatched to any gene: 7. Germline values: CDR1 SGHRS, CDR2 YFSETQ. The CDR3 extends over 14 amino acids. Researchers made TCR beta libraries by using iRepertoire HTBI primers and running Arm-PCR on CDR3 regions. MiXCR, applied by TCRdb to the multiplex PCR reads, yields one record per CDR3 protein. In the table there are hundreds of thousands of distinct CDR3 sequences, about 15% of which are singletons. Separately, the same data were catalogued under a study of T cells in Graves' hyperthyroidism and ophthalmopathy. That paper states: Each patient was aged 18 to 65 and had newly diagnosed hyperthyroidism of under 2 months' duration. With the HTBI primer set, the TCR CDR3 went through a first round of RT-PCR.

Sequencing was performed on peripheral blood mononuclear cells (PBMCs), taken at new diagnosis, from a patient treated with antithyroid drugs. This chain uses TRBV5-1 with TRBJ2-3, with 8 bases that match TRBD1. This TCR derives from a woman aged 40 to 55 with Graves disease. CDR3 sequence reads: CASSVQGARDTQYF. The CDR3 DNA reads TGCGCCAGCAGCGTCCAGGGGGCGAGGGATACGCAGTATTTT.